One and the same sample provided the 22 T cell receptor beta chains below, sequenced in a study of human T cells and chemical hapten exposure. The time point was: pre-sensitization, week 0. Indicated treatment: therapeutic diphenylcyclopropenone sensitization with weekly scalp DPC. TCRdb passed the RACE reads through MiXCR, listing each CDR3 protein once. The sample contains approximately 370,000 distinct CDR3 sequences, around 5.5% of which appear only once. The sequencing here drew on whole blood, taken in connection with sensitization to the hapten diphenylcyclopropenone (DPC). These receptor sequences come from a woman between 18 and 30 years old with alopecia areata. Some clones in this sample may be carry-over from other donors' samples.

Only a few counts were recorded for this clonotype. The rearrangement links TRBV19 to TRBJ2-3, with 9 bases identical to TRBD2. V lost 9 bases to trimming and J lost 2 bases; unmatched junction nucleotides: 3. Germline-derived CDR1 and CDR2 are LNHDA and SQIVND (reference sequence). This CDR3 spans 13 amino acids. CDR3 region: CASGTSPTDTQYF. The CDR3 nucleotides read TGTGCCAGCGGGACTAGCCCCACAGATACGCAGTATTTT.

This sequence joins TRBV6-5 and TRBJ1-1; D perhaps matches TRBD1 (5 bases). Germline V lookup: CDR1 MNHEY, CDR2 SVGAGI. Trimming took off 2 bases at V and 1 base at J, with 17 bases between the two ends. The CDR3 is 17 amino acids. CDR3 DNA sequence: TGTGCCAGCAGTTACGCGGAAGGGGAGAGTCGGAACACTGAAGCTTTCTTT. Its protein is CASSYAEGESRNTEAFF.

The J gene is TRBJ1-2, the V gene TRBV2, with D uncertain. This CDR3 spans 13 amino acids. Germline loops: CDR1 SNHLY, CDR2 FYNNEI. Deletions cut 7 bases from V and 3 bases from J, with 12 bases between. The CDR3 region is CASTVGTDYGYTF. The CDR3 region has the DNA TGTGCCAGCACCGTGGGCACGGACTATGGCTACACCTTC.

V usage is TRBV9 and J usage is TRBJ1-5; D gene uncertain. CDR1 is SGDLS, CDR2 YYNGEE, per germline. The CDR3 length is 15 residues. With 4 bases removed from V and 0 bases from J, the gap between germline ends came to 11 bases. CDR3 nucleotides: TGTGCCAGCAGCTCAGAACACAATAGCAATCAGCCCCAGCATTTT. Encoded protein: CASSSEHNSNQPQHF.

This clonotype was counted only a few times. The chain links TRBV2 to TRBJ2-3; the match to TRBD2 covers 8 bases. The CDR3 length is 13 residues. CDR1 is SNHLY, CDR2 FYNNEI, per germline. Losses at the gene ends were 11 bases for V and 6 bases for J; bases not matched to a gene: 10. The CDR3 protein is CAGYSGARDTQYF. The CDR3 nucleotides read TGTGCCGGATATAGCGGGGCTCGGGATACGCAGTATTTT.

This clonotype showed up many times. The genes are TRBV12-3 or TRBV12-4 and TRBJ1-6; no clear D. Trimming pared 6 bases from V and 6 bases from J, leaving 9 bases between. CDR3 length equals 13 residues. Written as DNA, the CDR3 is TGTGCCAGCAGGCCCACCTTTAATTCACCCCTCCACTTT. This sequence encodes CASRPTFNSPLHF.

This clonotype has a count of ten or more. This rearrangement joins TRBV7-2 to TRBJ2-3, with TRBD2 matching 16 bases. Germline-derived CDR1 and CDR2 are SGHTA and FQGNSA. The CDR3 totals 15 residues. V was pared by 5 bases and J by 10 bases, with 6 bases of the junction left unmatched. The chain's CDR3 is CASSGGTSGGAPQYF. DNA for the CDR3: TGTGCCAGCAGCGGCGGGACTAGCGGGGGGGCCCCGCAGTATTTT.

The sample holds a few counts of this clonotype. The genes are TRBV5-1 and TRBJ1-1, with D possibly being TRBD1 (6 bases). V was cut by 3 bases and J by 4 bases, with 22 bases left in between. Germline loops: CDR1 SGHRS, CDR2 YFSETQ. The CDR3 has 17 amino acids. CDR3 DNA sequence: TGCGCCAGCAGCTCCTCAAAAGCAGGGGCCCTAGGCACTGAAGCTTTCTTT. It translates to CASSSSKAGALGTEAFF.

In its sample, this clonotype was seen many times. The chain combines TRBV6-6 with TRBJ1-2; D may be TRBD1 (6 bases). The germline V and J ends were trimmed by 8 bases and 6 bases, with 22 bases remaining between them. This CDR3 is 15 amino acids long. The V gene's germline CDR1 is MNHNY and CDR2 SVGAGI (reference sequence). Here the CDR3 reads CASSIPTGAGHGYTF. DNA for the CDR3: TGTGCCAGCTCCATACCTACGGGGGCAGGGCATGGCTACACCTTC.

The rearrangement uses TRBV19 and TRBJ2-1, with TRBD1 matching over 8 bases. In germline, CDR1 is LNHDA, CDR2 SQIVND (reference sequence). This CDR3 contains 16 residues. Trimming at V came to 2 bases and at J to 7 bases, leaving 10 bases not matched to a gene. CDR3 nucleotide sequence: TGTGCCAGTAGTATAACTTTGACAGGGGCCGGGAATGAGCAGTTCTTC. Amino acid sequence: CASSITLTGAGNEQFF.

The DNA of the CDR3 is TGTGCCAGCAGTGAAGCGATCGGGGCTGAAGCTTTCTTT. As protein: CASSEAIGAEAFF. This rearrangement joins TRBV2 to TRBJ1-1; D gene uncertain. V dropped 0 bases and J dropped 6 bases, with 8 bases sitting between them. Germline V lookup: CDR1 SNHLY, CDR2 FYNNEI. CDR3 size: 13 residues.

The table lists this clonotype with many counts. The V call is TRBV29-1, the J call TRBJ2-1; 10 bases fit TRBD1. Per germline, CDR1 SQVTM and CDR2 ANQGSEA. The CDR3 extends over 12 amino acids. V shed 2 bases and J 10 bases; nucleotides not matched to a gene: 2. CDR3 amino acids: CSVEWDRGEQFF. The CDR3 region has the DNA TGCAGCGTTGAATGGGACAGGGGAGAGCAGTTCTTC.

A few counts support this clonotype. CDR3 residues: CASSQRYEKLFF. The DNA for the CDR3 is TGTGCCAGCAGCCAGAGATATGAAAAACTGTTTTTT. This chain links TRBV6-6 with TRBJ1-4; D unclear. V lost 6 bases, J lost 6 bases, and 8 bases lay in between. The CDR3 is 12 amino acids. Germline V lookup: CDR1 MNHNY, CDR2 SVGAGI (reference sequence).

This clonotype occurred a few times. The V call is TRBV4-3, the J call TRBJ1-5; 8 bases align to TRBD1. The trim removed 2 bases at V and 5 bases at J, leaving 8 bases unmatched. Looked up from germline, CDR1 is LGHNA and CDR2 is YSLEER. The CDR3 sequence is 16 residues long. The CDR3: CASSQSLTGGDQPQHF. Here the CDR3 DNA reads TGCGCCAGCAGCCAATCCCTTACAGGGGGAGATCAGCCCCAGCATTTT.

This clonotype was counted ten times or more. CDR3 in amino acids: CASRRPDRENHEQFF. The DNA for the CDR3 is TGTGCCAGCAGGCGGCCGGACAGGGAAAACCATGAGCAGTTCTTC. The gene calls are TRBV5-6 and TRBJ2-1; 8 positions agree with TRBD1. The trim removed 5 bases at V and 8 bases at J, leaving 12 bases unmatched. This CDR3 has 15 residues. Looked up from germline, CDR1 is SGHDT and CDR2 is YYEEEE.

This clonotype was found a few times. The chain links TRBV2 to TRBJ2-5, with D unclear. Trimming pared 7 bases from V and 1 base from J, leaving 13 bases between. The CDR3 consists of 14 residues. The germline gives CDR1 SNHLY, CDR2 FYNNEI. The CDR3 nucleotides are TGTGCCAGCAAAGACTTCGGAACCCAAGAGACCCAGTACTTC. Protein: CASKDFGTQETQYF.

This sequence joins TRBV9 and TRBJ2-5; a weak D match, TRBD2 (6 bases). V shed 0 bases and J shed 4 bases, with 10 bases lying between them. Germline V gene data show CDR1 as SGDLS and CDR2 as YYNGEE. This CDR3 region has 14 residues. This CDR3 reads CASSVGVGGETQYF. CDR3 nucleotide sequence: TGTGCCAGCAGCGTAGGCGTGGGGGGAGAGACCCAGTACTTC.

This chain uses TRBV6-6 with TRBJ2-4; 7 bases are shared with TRBD1. CDR3 length: 15 amino acids. The germline V gene has CDR1 MNHNY and CDR2 SVGAGI (reference sequence). Germline trimming cut 5 bases from V and 4 bases from J; bases unmatched to any gene: 8. CDR3 nucleotide sequence: TGTGCCAGCAGTCCAACCCGACAGGGTAAAAACATTCAGTACTTC. Protein product: CASSPTRQGKNIQYF.

This clonotype has at least ten counts. The V call is TRBV7-2, the J call TRBJ2-1, with TRBD2 matching 8 bases. This CDR3 has 16 residues. CDR1 SGHTA and CDR2 FQGNSA come from the germline V gene. V was pared by 1 base and J by 5 bases, with 7 bases of the junction left unmatched. The CDR3 is CASSLEIGGGHNEQFF. The CDR3 region has the DNA TGTGCCAGCAGCTTAGAAATTGGCGGGGGGCACAATGAGCAGTTCTTC. Filled out from reference TRBV7-2 and TRBJ2-1, the complete variable domain reads GAGVSQSPSNKVTEKGKDVELRCDPISGHTALYWYRQSLGQGLEFLIYFQGNSAPDKSGLPSDRFSAERTGGSVSTLTIQRTQQEDSAVYLCASSLEIGGGHNEQFFGPGTRLTVL.

A few counts support this clonotype. The chain recombines TRBV5-1 with TRBJ1-4; D ambiguous. Germline V gene data show CDR1 as SGHRS and CDR2 as YFSETQ. V was clipped by 5 bases and J by 8 bases, with 10 bases between them. This CDR3 is built from 12 residues. The CDR3 DNA reads as TGCGCCAGCAGTAAAATTGGGGAAAAACTGTTTTTT. Its translation is CASSKIGEKLFF.

The chain employs TRBV12-3 or TRBV12-4 and TRBJ2-7; TRBD1 is a possible D gene (6 bases). The ends were cut back, 4 bases at V and 7 bases at J, with 11 bases in the middle. This CDR3 contains 12 residues. This chain's CDR3 is CASSWGPGEQYF. CDR3 nucleotide sequence: TGTGCCAGCAGTTGGGGGCCGGGAGAGCAGTACTTC.

This chain links TRBV10-3 with TRBJ1-4, with D uncertain. Germline CDR1 reads ENHRY; CDR2 reads SYGVKD. Trimming shortened V by 6 bases and J by 5 bases, and 10 bases separated the two germline ends. The CDR3 totals 13 residues. The CDR3 sequence: CAISVTENEKLFF. CDR3 nucleotides: TGTGCCATCAGCGTGACTGAGAATGAAAAACTGTTTTTT.